This T cell receptor beta chain appears in the sequencing data of a study of post-analysis software for immune sequencing data. On the study more broadly: Disease trajectories encompassed relapsing-remitting, secondary progressive and progressive-relapsing multiple sclerosis. Regarding the study as a whole: Higher frequency in patients than in controls was seen for roughly five TRBV segments, with TRBV5-6, TRBV5-1 and TRBV20-1 among them. Controls had significantly higher normalized Chao1 diversity than multiple sclerosis patients.

Points on this clonotype: The antigen is not known.

CDR3 size: 12 residues. In germline, CDR1 is DFQATT, CDR2 SNEGSKA (reference sequence). V lost 4 bases, J lost 5 bases, and 9 bases lay in between. Incorporated into the TCR beta cDNA libraries were unique molecular identifiers, which served to reduce PCR and sequencing biases. Each CDR3 protein is one row after TCRdb ran MiXCR on the PCR reads. Of about 770,000 distinct CDR3 sequences listed, just over 45% are singletons. The sample consisted of blood. This chain links TRBV20-1 with TRBJ2-1; D is possibly TRBD2 (5 bases). The TCR was taken from a girl between 10 and 17 years old with multiple sclerosis. The DNA for the CDR3 is TGCAGTGCTACTGACTACCACAATGAGCAGTTCTTC. Translated, it gives CSATDYHNEQFF.